This TCR beta chain derives from a study of cytomegalovirus exposure and HLA in healthy donors. The overall study: Earlier work reported approximately 110 million unique TCR beta sequences from about 180 million T cells. The early release's HLA-typed donors yielded approximately 81 million unique TCRs. General study points: Among immune exposure information, only CMV serostatus was available.

CDR1 is LGHNA, CDR2 YSLEER, per germline. CDR3 size: 14 residues. Trimming took off 4 bases at V and 4 bases at J, with 13 bases between the two ends. Researchers ran the PCR with 60 Vbeta and 13 Jbeta primers. Sequencing was performed with immunoSEQ multiplex PCR; in TCRdb, only in-frame clones are kept and a portion is missing. The sample totals approximately 100,000 clones. Donors had nominal health at sampling but likely had unrecorded immune exposures. Remarks on this clone: Its antigen is still unknown.

Sequencing was done on a sample of PBMCs. The chain joins TRBV4-3 to TRBJ1-2, with D tentatively TRBD1 (5 bases). The TCR originated in a man aged 45-60 years in good health and CMV-seronegative. In DNA, the CDR3 is TGCGCCAGCAGCCCCCTGGTGGGGCCCTATGGCTACACCTTC. It translates to CASSPLVGPYGYTF.